The 5 T cell receptor beta chains in this list originate from one sample, sequenced in a study of T cells in Graves' hyperthyroidism and ophthalmopathy. Template material for amplifying TCR beta CDR3 regions consisted of RNA transcripts. The primer set for the first-round RT-PCR of the TCR CDR3 was HTBI. TCRdb re-derived calls from the multiplex PCR reads in MiXCR, one entry per CDR3 protein. The profile shows more than 300,000 distinct CDR3 sequences, 11% to 15% of them singletons. Sample: blood. These receptors were obtained from a woman aged 55-70 years with Graves' hyperthyroidism.

This clonotype is labeled medium-sized. The genes are TRBV4-1 and TRBJ2-7; 10 nucleotides match TRBD1. Looked up from germline, CDR1 is MGHRA and CDR2 is YSYEKL. The CDR3 runs to 16 residues. V lost 0 bases, J lost 6 bases, and 8 bases stayed unmatched. This chain's CDR3 is CASSQDPRQGAGEQYF. CDR3 nucleotide sequence: TGCGCCAGCAGCCAAGACCCACGACAGGGGGCGGGCGAGCAGTACTTC.

At least ten counts were recorded for this clonotype. The chain links TRBV11-2 to TRBJ2-7; D uncertain. CDR1 is SGHAT, CDR2 FQNNGV, per germline. With 8 bases removed from V and 6 bases from J, the gap between germline ends came to 17 bases. This CDR3 contains 13 residues. The CDR3 region has the DNA TGTGCCAGCGAACGGGTGAAAACACGCGAGCAGTACTTC. Translated, it gives CASERVKTREQYF.

The rearrangement uses TRBV6-1 and TRBJ2-1; 9 nucleotides align to TRBD2. This CDR3 is built from 16 residues. The V gene end was trimmed by 6 bases and the J gene end by 3 bases; junction bases not matched to a gene: 9. Germline CDR1 MNHNS, CDR2 SASEGT. CDR3 protein: CASSRIPTSGYNEQFF. Written as DNA, the CDR3 is TGTGCCAGCAGCCGGATTCCGACTAGCGGCTACAATGAGCAGTTCTTC.

The sample holds a few counts of this clonotype. The chain recombines TRBV12-3 or TRBV12-4 with TRBJ1-6, with 10 bases identical to TRBD1. V shed 5 bases, J shed 8 bases, and the junction held 6 bases outside the gene matches. The CDR3 consists of 15 residues. CDR3 sequence reads: CASSAAGQGYSPLHF. For the CDR3, the DNA is TGTGCCAGCAGTGCGGCGGGACAGGGGTATTCACCCCTCCACTTT.

V is TRBV28 and J is TRBJ2-5; no clear D gene. Germline-derived CDR1 and CDR2 are MDHEN and SYDVKM. V lost 7 bases and J 5 bases, leaving 8 bases between the germline ends. CDR3 size: 11 residues. The CDR3 is CASKSFETQYF. The CDR3 bases are TGTGCCAGCAAAAGTTTTGAGACCCAGTACTTC.